This T cell receptor (beta chain) was sequenced for a study of blood T cell repertoires in COVID-19. About the study: The samples span acute and convalescent COVID-19 from the United States, Italy and Spain. T cells, B-cell-depleted T cells, or PBMCs supplied cDNA or gDNA.

Worth noting for this clone: The sample carries other DNA sequences with the same CDR3.

In the original workflow: Quantification of nucleated cells was approximated via reference gene primer amplification. Clones were read by immunoSEQ multiplex PCR, and TCRdb kept only the in-frame ones, dropping some. V, J and clone size derive from that table, while D and trimming were established from the DNA sequence. The table lists about 93,000 clones, almost 90% of them singletons, with approximately 1.5% in the top ten. The CDR3 runs to 13 residues. Per germline, CDR1 LGHNA and CDR2 YSLEER. Trimming took 0 bases from V and 2 from J, leaving 5 bases between them. This clonotype originated in a human donor with active COVID-19. The donor label of this sample is uncertain. The rearrangement uses TRBV4-3 and TRBJ2-7; possibly TRBD1 for D (5 bases). What was sequenced was peripheral blood. The DNA for the CDR3 is TGCGCCAGCAGCCAAGACAGGGCCTACGAGCAGTACTTC. Residues: CASSQDRAYEQYF.